Below, 10 T cell receptor beta chains from the same sample are listed, as sequenced in a study of identical twins. TCRdb redid the calling of the 5' RACE reads with MiXCR, one entry per CDR3 protein. The sample includes fewer than 350,000 distinct CDR3 sequences, about 8.9% of them seen just once. These records were also assigned to another study, of yellow fever vaccine responses in identical twins.

Sequencing was performed on memory (CD45RO+) T cells sorted from blood. The origin of the receptors is a woman aged 18-29 years in good health.

In this sample, this clonotype turned up many times. The rearrangement links TRBV2 to TRBJ2-1; 7 bases map to TRBD2. The CDR3 extends over 13 amino acids. The J segment lost 16 bases and the V segment lost 2 bases, leaving 11 bases of the junction unmatched. The germline V gene has CDR1 SNHLY and CDR2 FYNNEI. The CDR3 sequence: CASSERLAAISFF. Written as DNA, the CDR3 is TGTGCCAGCAGTGAACGTCTAGCGGCGATATCTTTCTTC.

This clonotype was picked up a small number of times. The chain links TRBV12-3 or TRBV12-4 to TRBJ1-1; D is uncertain. The germline V and J ends were trimmed by 7 bases and 5 bases, with 14 bases remaining between them. The length of the CDR3 is 13 residues. The CDR3 region has the DNA TGTGCCAGCACCCTGTTGATGGGAACTGAAGCTTTCTTT. It yields the protein CASTLLMGTEAFF.

The chain joins TRBV6-6 to TRBJ2-2, with D tentatively TRBD1 (6 bases). Trimming left V 6 bases short and J 9 bases short, with 17 bases between. The CDR3 spans 14 residues. Germline V gene sequence: CDR1 MNHNY, CDR2 SVGAGI (reference sequence). CDR3 loop: CASRQGSQSRELFF. The CDR3 bases are TGTGCCAGCAGACAGGGTTCCCAGTCCCGGGAGCTGTTTTTT.

Only a few counts were recorded for this clonotype. The chain recombines TRBV2 with TRBJ2-3; the D gene is possibly TRBD2 (5 bases). The germline V and J ends were trimmed by 10 bases and 3 bases, with 17 bases remaining between them. The CDR3 has 14 amino acids. Germline lookup yields CDR1 SNHLY and CDR2 FYNNEI. CDR3: CATLKDTRTDTQYF. In DNA form, the CDR3 reads TGTGCCACCCTAAAGGATACTAGGACAGATACGCAGTATTTT. Drawing the rest from reference TRBV2 and TRBJ2-3, the complete variable domain is EPEVTQTPSHQVTQMGQEVILRCVPISNHLYFYWYRQILGQKVEFLVSFYNNEISEKSEIFDDQFSVERPDGSNFTLKIRSTKLEDSAMYFCATLKDTRTDTQYFGPGTRLTVL.

The chain links TRBV24-1 to TRBJ2-5, with D possibly being TRBD1 or TRBD2 (6 bases each). The CDR3 loop spans 18 amino acids. Germline values: CDR1 KGHDR, CDR2 SFDVKD. The ends were cut back, 2 bases at V and 2 bases at J, with 20 bases in the middle. CDR3 loop: CATSDSFPGAGKQETQYF. CDR3 nucleotide sequence: TGTGCCACCAGTGATTCGTTCCCAGGGGCGGGAAAACAAGAGACCCAGTACTTC.

The DNA of the CDR3 is TGTGCCAGCAGGCGGACTGAGGGGACTGAAGCTTTCTTT. Its protein product is CASRRTEGTEAFF. This chain links TRBV2 with TRBJ1-1; possible D gene TRBD1, 5 bases. V gave up 6 bases and J gave up 5 bases, with 13 bases separating them. The CDR3 runs to 13 residues. CDR1 and CDR2 from the germline V gene are SNHLY and FYNNEI.

Many counts were recorded for this clonotype. This chain links TRBV12-3 or TRBV12-4 with TRBJ1-1, with 7 bases aligning to TRBD1. The junction had 6 bases not matched to a gene; V was cut back by 7 bases and J by 4 bases. This CDR3 comprises 13 residues. The CDR3 sequence: CASNGQGGTEAFF. The CDR3 coding sequence is TGTGCCAGCAATGGGCAGGGGGGCACTGAAGCTTTCTTT.

The rearrangement links TRBV20-1 to TRBJ1-1, with 11 bases lining up with TRBD1. The V gene end was trimmed by 3 bases and the J gene end by 5 bases; junction bases not matched to a gene: 8. CDR1 DFQATT and CDR2 SNEGSKA come from the germline V gene (reference sequence). The CDR3 extends over 15 amino acids. The chain's CDR3 is CSARGPGQGETEAFF. CDR3 sequence (DNA): TGCAGTGCTAGGGGTCCGGGACAGGGGGAGACTGAAGCTTTCTTT.

The chain joins TRBV11-2 to TRBJ1-1; D gene ambiguous. CDR3 length equals 11 residues. Between the trimmed V and J ends, which lost 5 bases and 10 bases, there was a span of 11 bases. Germline V lookup: CDR1 SGHAT, CDR2 FQNNGV. CDR3 nucleotides: TGTGCCAGCAGCACAAACCGGGGAGCTTTCTTT. Residues: CASSTNRGAFF.

In this sample, this clonotype turned up many times. The V gene is TRBV15, the J gene TRBJ2-1, with D possibly TRBD1 on 5 matching bases. Germline V lookup: CDR1 LNHNV, CDR2 YYDKDF (reference sequence). V lost 3 bases, J lost 3 bases, and 9 bases lay in between. This CDR3 comprises 14 residues. In nucleotides, the CDR3 is TGTGCCACCAGCAGCGGACAAATCTACAATGAGCAGTTCTTC. Its protein product is CATSSGQIYNEQFF.